This T cell receptor (beta chain) was recovered during a study of PD-1 blockade in classical Hodgkin lymphoma. Stated time point: cycle 4 day 1 (C4D1), after less than 7 weeks of nivolumab. All the patients suffered relapse after autologous stem cell transplantation, and brentuximab vedotin exposure differed. Complete response, partial response or progressive disease were the best responses. This clone has only one observation. Antigen: not known. This CDR3 comprises 15 residues. From germline, CDR1 is SGHTS and CDR2 YDEGEE. Trimming pared 2 bases from V and 7 bases from J, leaving 16 bases between. Study conclusions and caveats: Patients who initiated nivolumab within 1 year of ASCT were excluded. Relapsed/refractory patients reportedly had lower baseline diversity than newly diagnosed patients. With CD4+ cells, TCR diversity rose significantly by C4D1, but not with CD8+ cells.

Produced via immunoSEQ multiplex PCR; TCRdb's table is partial and in-frame only. There are tens of thousands of clones in the sample; nearly 80% occur only once, and roughly a fifth lies in the top ten. This chain connects TRBV5-8 to TRBJ2-1; tentatively, D is TRBD1 (6 bases). The source was peripheral blood mononuclear cells (PBMCs), collected before the fourth cycle of nivolumab. This TCR was recovered from a human donor with classical Hodgkin lymphoma. The CDR3 sequence: CASSFLQGLRNEQFF. The CDR3 DNA sequence: TGTGCCAGCAGCTTTCTCCAGGGGCTTAGGAATGAGCAGTTCTTC.